The 24 T cell receptor beta chains in this list originate from one sample, sequenced in a study of blood T cell repertoires in COVID-19. Sequenced by immunoSEQ multiplex PCR; TCRdb stores in-frame clones only, minus some. The sample includes 150,000 or so clones, 80% of them seen just once. Sequencing used PBMCs or T cells enriched from blood (not recorded which). Receptor source: a woman aged 60-75 years who had recovered from COVID-19.

This chain connects TRBV2 to TRBJ1-1, with TRBD1 matching 9 bases. V lost 6 bases, J lost 3 bases, and 11 bases stayed unmatched. The CDR3 spans 16 residues. Germline CDR1 is SNHLY and CDR2 is FYNNEI. The CDR3 coding sequence is TGTGCCAGCAGGAAACAGGGGGCGTCTTCGGACACTGAAGCTTTCTTT. The encoded protein is CASRKQGASSDTEAFF.

The rearrangement links TRBV30 to TRBJ1-1; D is ambiguous. CDR1 is GTSNPN, CDR2 SVGIG, per germline (reference sequence). CDR3 length: 13 residues. Trimming pared 1 base from V and 6 bases from J, leaving 12 bases between. CDR3 loop: CAWSASGISEAFF. CDR3 coding DNA: TGTGCCTGGAGTGCGAGCGGGATCTCTGAAGCTTTCTTT.

V and J are TRBV5-1 and TRBJ1-2; D might be TRBD1 (5 bases). CDR1 and CDR2 from the germline V gene are SGHRS and YFSETQ. This CDR3 has 14 amino acids. V dropped 4 bases and J dropped 4 bases, with 14 bases sitting between them. The CDR3 DNA reads TGCGCCAGCAGCCGAACGGACACTTCCTATGGCTACACCTTC. Residues: CASSRTDTSYGYTF.

V is TRBV4-1 and J is TRBJ1-1; D unclear. The CDR3 runs to 14 residues. V lost 5 bases to trimming and J lost 5 bases, with 15 bases between them. The germline gives CDR1 MGHRA, CDR2 YSYEKL. CDR3 protein: CASSSSERGTEAFF. CDR3 nucleotide sequence: TGCGCCAGCAGCTCCTCGGAGAGAGGGACTGAAGCTTTCTTT.

This chain connects TRBV7-3 to TRBJ1-1; 8 bases are shared with TRBD1. The CDR3 consists of 14 residues. Per the germline V gene, CDR1 is SGHTA and CDR2 is FQGTGA. Germline trimming cut 7 bases from V and 4 bases from J; bases unmatched to any gene: 8. This chain's CDR3 is CASIMTGEGTEAFF. In DNA form, the CDR3 reads TGTGCCAGCATTATGACAGGGGAGGGCACTGAAGCTTTCTTT.

The chain combines TRBV4-1 with TRBJ2-1; 9 bases match TRBD1. The CDR3 loop spans 13 amino acids. V lost 4 bases and J lost 8; bases outside the gene matches: 3. Per germline, CDR1 MGHRA and CDR2 YSYEKL. This CDR3 reads CASSLGQGDEQFF. The CDR3 DNA reads as TGCGCCAGCAGCCTGGGACAGGGCGATGAGCAGTTCTTC.

The chain employs TRBV4-2 and TRBJ1-4; 7 nucleotides line up with TRBD1. This CDR3 has 16 amino acids. The trim removed 0 bases at V and 7 bases at J, leaving 8 bases unmatched. CDR1 and CDR2 (germline): LGHNA, YNFKEQ. CDR3 region: CASSQEGKGAAEKLFF. The DNA of the CDR3 is TGTGCCAGCAGCCAAGAGGGTAAGGGGGCGGCTGAAAAACTGTTTTTT.

This chain links TRBV18 with TRBJ1-5; D is unclear. The CDR3 totals 14 residues. Trimming took off 3 bases at V and 5 bases at J, with 11 bases between the two ends. CDR1 and CDR2 (germline): KGHSH, LQKENI. The CDR3 reads CASSPLPVDQPQHF. CDR3 sequence (DNA): TGTGCCAGCTCACCCCTCCCCGTAGATCAGCCCCAGCATTTT.

V usage is TRBV2 and J usage is TRBJ1-1; perhaps TRBD1 as D (5 bases). Germline CDR1 reads SNHLY; CDR2 reads FYNNEI. V dropped 7 bases and J dropped 0 bases, with 12 bases sitting between them. The CDR3 runs 14 residues. CDR3 loop: CASIGALMNTEAFF. CDR3 in DNA: TGTGCCAGCATAGGGGCTCTAATGAACACTGAAGCTTTCTTT.

The genes are TRBV19 and TRBJ1-2; 9 bases are shared with TRBD1. J gave up 4 bases and V 3 bases, and 9 bases lay outside the gene matches. The length of the CDR3 is 16 residues. From germline, CDR1 is LNHDA and CDR2 SQIVND (reference sequence). The CDR3 DNA is TGTGCCAGTAGTATCGGGACAGGGTTGGTAGGCTATGGCTACACCTTC. Translation gives CASSIGTGLVGYGYTF.

This clone was seen just once. The chain joins TRBV2 to TRBJ2-5, with D possibly being TRBD1 (6 bases). Per germline, CDR1 SNHLY and CDR2 FYNNEI. Trimming pared 4 bases from V and 0 bases from J, leaving 12 bases between. This CDR3 region has 15 residues. The CDR3 DNA follows: TGTGCCAGCAGTGTAGGGACAATGTACCAAGAGACCCAGTACTTC. Translation: CASSVGTMYQETQYF.

This chain links TRBV2 with TRBJ1-2; D ambiguous. The germline V and J ends were trimmed by 4 bases and 4 bases, with 7 bases remaining between them. The CDR3 consists of 12 residues. Germline V gives CDR1 SNHLY, CDR2 FYNNEI. The CDR3 region is CASSGLTYGYTF. The CDR3 DNA reads TGTGCCAGCAGTGGACTGACCTATGGCTACACCTTC.

This clone was observed a few times. The chain links TRBV14 to TRBJ1-4; TRBD1 matches at 9 bases. The CDR3 is 13 residues long. J was trimmed by 17 bases and V by 2 bases; bases with no gene match: 9. Per the germline V gene, CDR1 is SGHDN and CDR2 is FVKESK. CDR3 nucleotides: TGTGCCAGCAGCCAACTCGGACAGGGGAGTACTTTTTTT. Translated, it gives CASSQLGQGSTFF.

V and J are TRBV2 and TRBJ1-3; 8 bases are shared with TRBD1. J gave up 6 bases and V 6 bases, and 10 bases lay outside the gene matches. The CDR3 totals 15 residues. The germline V gene has CDR1 SNHLY and CDR2 FYNNEI. The CDR3 nucleotides read TGTGCCAGCAGCCCCGGACAGGGCCGGGAAAACACCATATATTTT. It encodes CASSPGQGRENTIYF.

The chain employs TRBV18 and TRBJ1-1; the match to TRBD1 covers 10 bases. Germline lookup yields CDR1 KGHSH and CDR2 LQKENI. The CDR3 contains 16 residues. Unmatched junction bases numbered 8, after V lost 3 bases and J lost 4 bases. The CDR3, as DNA: TGTGCCAGCTCACCTTCTAGGACAGGGGGAGGCACTGAAGCTTTCTTT. It encodes CASSPSRTGGGTEAFF. The whole variable domain, remainder taken from reference TRBV18 and TRBJ1-1, is NAGVMQNPRHLVRRRGQEARLRCSPMKGHSHVYWYRQLPEEGLKFMVYLQKENIIDESGMPKERFSAEFPKEGPSILRIQQVVRGDSAAYFCASSPSRTGGGTEAFFGQGTRLTVV.

Points on this clone: With a much larger clone just one base away, this may be a read error. The V gene is TRBV5-8, the J gene TRBJ2-5; 12 bases are a match to TRBD2. J was trimmed by 9 bases and V by 7 bases; bases with no gene match: 13. The V gene's germline CDR1 is SGHTS and CDR2 YDEGEE. The CDR3 extends over 15 amino acids. The CDR3 bases are TGTGCCAGCCTACCCCCCTGGACTAGCGGGGAGGCCCAGTACTTC. Translating gives CASLPPWTSGEAQYF. The full variable domain, rest sourced from reference TRBV5-8 and TRBJ2-5, is EAGVTQSPTHLIKTRGQQATLRCSPISGHTSVYWYQQALGLGLQFLLWYDEGEERNRGNFPPRFSGRQFPNYSSELNVNALELEDSALYLCASLPPWTSGEAQYFGPGTRLLVL.

The chain links TRBV24-1 to TRBJ2-2; D perhaps matches TRBD1 (6 bases). The CDR3 extends over 15 amino acids. Between the trimmed V and J ends, which lost 3 bases and 3 bases, there was a span of 10 bases. The germline V gene has CDR1 KGHDR and CDR2 SFDVKD. CDR3 coding DNA: TGTGCCACCAGTGATCCCAGGGGCGACACCGGGGAGCTGTTTTTT. It is translated as CATSDPRGDTGELFF.

This clone was counted a single time. The V call is TRBV6-1, the J call TRBJ2-1, with TRBD2 matching over 8 bases. The CDR3 runs 15 residues. J gave up 7 bases and V 3 bases, and 8 bases lay outside the gene matches. The germline V gene has CDR1 MNHNS and CDR2 SASEGT. The CDR3 here is CASSDPGLVFNEQFF. CDR3 DNA sequence: TGTGCCAGCAGTGACCCGGGACTAGTCTTTAATGAGCAGTTCTTC.

V usage is TRBV10-3 and J usage is TRBJ2-7; 11 bases align to TRBD2. The CDR3 is 13 amino acids. Germline loops: CDR1 ENHRY, CDR2 SYGVKD. DNA of the CDR3: TGTGGCCTCATAGCGGGGGGGCCAAACGAGCAGTACTTC. This codes for CGLIAGGPNEQYF.

The chain joins TRBV18 to TRBJ1-2; D is ambiguous. Germline V gene sequence: CDR1 KGHSH, CDR2 LQKENI. The CDR3 contains 14 residues. V lost 0 bases and J lost 7, with 12 bases in between. The CDR3 sequence: CASSPPQDYSGYTF. CDR3 in DNA: TGTGCCAGCTCACCACCGCAGGATTATTCTGGCTACACCTTC.

J is TRBJ1-1 and V is TRBV5-6; D gene unclear. V shed 3 bases and J shed 0 bases, with 6 bases lying between them. Germline assignment: CDR1 SGHDT and CDR2 YYEEEE. CDR3 length: 13 amino acids. The CDR3 nucleotides are TGTGCCAGCAGCTCAACGGTGAACACTGAAGCTTTCTTT. The encoded protein is CASSSTVNTEAFF.

V and J are TRBV6-4 and TRBJ2-1, with 8 bases matching TRBD2. V was pared by 2 bases and J by 6 bases, with 9 bases of the junction left unmatched. The CDR3 length is 16 residues. Per the germline V gene, CDR1 is MRHNA and CDR2 is SNTAGT. The CDR3 reads CASSDPRAGGLNEQFF. Here the CDR3 DNA reads TGTGCCAGCAGTGACCCTAGGGCGGGGGGCCTCAATGAGCAGTTCTTC.

This clone was counted at least ten times. The chain couples TRBV3-1 (or the pseudogene TRBV3-2) to TRBJ2-4; a weak D match, TRBD2 (6 bases). The CDR3 is made up of 15 amino acids. V was trimmed by 4 bases and J by 6 bases, leaving 16 bases between them. CDR1 is LGHDT and CDR2 is YNNKEL in the germline V gene (reference sequence). CDR3 nucleotides: TGTGCCAGCAGCCCGCTAGCCGCCGGGGGAAACATTCAGTACTTC. Translating gives CASSPLAAGGNIQYF.

CDR3 protein: CASSPRAKGSGQEAFF. The CDR3 DNA reads as TGTGCCAGCAGCCCCCGAGCGAAAGGGAGTGGTCAGGAAGCTTTCTTT. The chain has TRBV11-2 and TRBJ1-1; D is unresolved. V dropped 5 bases and J dropped 8 bases, with 24 bases sitting between them. This CDR3 contains 16 residues. In germline, CDR1 is SGHAT, CDR2 FQNNGV.